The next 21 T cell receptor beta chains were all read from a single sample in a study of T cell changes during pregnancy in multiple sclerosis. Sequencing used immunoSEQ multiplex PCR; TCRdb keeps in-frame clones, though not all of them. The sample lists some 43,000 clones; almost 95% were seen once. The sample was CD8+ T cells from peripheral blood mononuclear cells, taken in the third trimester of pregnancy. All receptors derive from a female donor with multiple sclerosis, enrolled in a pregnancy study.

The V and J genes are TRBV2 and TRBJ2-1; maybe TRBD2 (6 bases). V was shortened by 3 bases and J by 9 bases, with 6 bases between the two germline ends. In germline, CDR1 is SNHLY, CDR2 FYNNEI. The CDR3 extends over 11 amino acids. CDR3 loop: CASSEGGEQFF. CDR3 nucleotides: TGTGCCAGCAGTGAGGGGGGTGAGCAGTTCTTC.

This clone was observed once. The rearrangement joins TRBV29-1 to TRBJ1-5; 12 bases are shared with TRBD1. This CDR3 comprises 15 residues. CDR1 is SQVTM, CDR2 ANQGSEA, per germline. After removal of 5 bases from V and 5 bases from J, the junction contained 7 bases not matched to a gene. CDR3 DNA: TGCAGCGTTTCTTCCGGGACAGGGGGCCATCAGCCCCAGCATTTT. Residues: CSVSSGTGGHQPQHF.

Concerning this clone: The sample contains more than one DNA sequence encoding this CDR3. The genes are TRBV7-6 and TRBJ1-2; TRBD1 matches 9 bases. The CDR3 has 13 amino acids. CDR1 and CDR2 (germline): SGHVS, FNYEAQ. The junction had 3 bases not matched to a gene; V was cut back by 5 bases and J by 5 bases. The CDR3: CASSLDRGYGYTF. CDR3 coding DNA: TGTGCCAGCAGCCTGGACAGGGGTTATGGCTACACCTTC.

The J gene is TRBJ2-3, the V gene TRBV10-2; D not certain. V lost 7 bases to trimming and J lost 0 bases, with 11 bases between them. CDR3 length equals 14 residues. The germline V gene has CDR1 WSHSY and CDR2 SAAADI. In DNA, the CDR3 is TGCGCCAGCACGAGCGACCCTAGCACAGATACGCAGTATTTT. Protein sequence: CASTSDPSTDTQYF.

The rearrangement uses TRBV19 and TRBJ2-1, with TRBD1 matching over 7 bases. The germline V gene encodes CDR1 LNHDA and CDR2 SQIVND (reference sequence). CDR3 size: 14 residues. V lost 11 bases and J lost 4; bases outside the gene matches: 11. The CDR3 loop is CASRKEGAYNEQFF. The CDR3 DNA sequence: TGTGCCTCCCGGAAAGAGGGGGCTTACAATGAGCAGTTCTTC. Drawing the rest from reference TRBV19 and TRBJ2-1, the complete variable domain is DGGITQSPKYLFRKEGQNVTLSCEQNLNHDAMYWYRQDPGQGLRLIYYSQIVNDFQKGDIAEGYSVSREKKESFPLTVTSAQKNPTAFYLCASRKEGAYNEQFFGPGTRLTVL.

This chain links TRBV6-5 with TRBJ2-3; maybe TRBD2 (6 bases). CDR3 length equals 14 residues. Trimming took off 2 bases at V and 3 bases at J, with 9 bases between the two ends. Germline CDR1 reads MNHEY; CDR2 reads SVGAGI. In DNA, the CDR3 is TGTGCCAGCAGTTACGAGGGACTGACAGATACGCAGTATTTT. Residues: CASSYEGLTDTQYF.

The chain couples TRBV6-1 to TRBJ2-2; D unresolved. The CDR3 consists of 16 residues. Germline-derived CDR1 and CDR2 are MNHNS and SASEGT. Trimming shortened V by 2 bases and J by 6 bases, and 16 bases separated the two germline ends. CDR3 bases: TGTGCCAGCAGTGAAACCCCCCCCTTGGGCGCCGGGGAGCTGTTTTTT. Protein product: CASSETPPLGAGELFF.

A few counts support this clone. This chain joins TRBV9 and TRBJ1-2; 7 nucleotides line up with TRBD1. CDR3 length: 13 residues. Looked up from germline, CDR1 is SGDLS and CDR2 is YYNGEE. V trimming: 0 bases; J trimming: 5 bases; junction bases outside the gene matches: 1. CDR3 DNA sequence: TGTGCCAGCAGCGTAGAGACAGGGTATGGCTACACCTTC. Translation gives CASSVETGYGYTF.

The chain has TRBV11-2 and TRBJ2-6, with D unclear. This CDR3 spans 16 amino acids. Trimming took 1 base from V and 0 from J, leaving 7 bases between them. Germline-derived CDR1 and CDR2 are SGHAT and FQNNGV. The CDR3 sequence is CASSLGATSGANVLTF. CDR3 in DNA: TGTGCCAGCAGCTTAGGGGCCACCTCTGGGGCCAACGTCCTGACTTTC.

For the CDR3, the DNA is TGTGCCAGCAGCTCTCTCCAGCGGGAGGACGAGCAGTACTTC. Residues: CASSSLQREDEQYF. V and J are TRBV5-6 and TRBJ2-7; 9 nucleotides line up with TRBD2. The length of the CDR3 is 14 residues. V lost 3 bases, J lost 5 bases, and 6 bases stayed unmatched. Germline CDR1 reads SGHDT; CDR2 reads YYEEEE.

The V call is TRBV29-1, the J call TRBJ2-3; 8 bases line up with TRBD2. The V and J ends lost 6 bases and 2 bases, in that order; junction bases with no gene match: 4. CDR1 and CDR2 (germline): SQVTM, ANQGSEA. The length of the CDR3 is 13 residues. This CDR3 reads CSVPGGDTDTQYF. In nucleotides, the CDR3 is TGCAGCGTCCCCGGGGGGGACACAGATACGCAGTATTTT.

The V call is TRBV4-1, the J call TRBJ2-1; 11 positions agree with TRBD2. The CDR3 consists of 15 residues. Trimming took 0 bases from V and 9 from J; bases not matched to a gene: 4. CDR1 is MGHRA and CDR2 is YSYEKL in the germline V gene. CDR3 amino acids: CASSQEVAGGFEQFF. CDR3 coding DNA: TGCGCCAGCAGCCAAGAGGTAGCGGGAGGGTTTGAGCAGTTCTTC.

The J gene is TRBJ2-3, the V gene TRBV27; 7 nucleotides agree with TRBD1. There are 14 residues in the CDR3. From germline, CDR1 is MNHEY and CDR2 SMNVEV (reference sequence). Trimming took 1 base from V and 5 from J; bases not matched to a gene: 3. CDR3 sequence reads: CASSLYRGEDTQYF. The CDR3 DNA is TGTGCCAGCAGTTTATACAGGGGAGAAGATACGCAGTATTTT.

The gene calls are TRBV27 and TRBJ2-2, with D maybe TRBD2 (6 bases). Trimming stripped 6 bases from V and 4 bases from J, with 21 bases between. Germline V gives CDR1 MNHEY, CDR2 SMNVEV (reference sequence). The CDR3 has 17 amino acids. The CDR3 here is CASSQSRFAGITGELFF. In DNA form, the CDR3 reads TGTGCCAGCAGCCAGTCCAGGTTCGCGGGAATCACCGGGGAGCTGTTTTTT.

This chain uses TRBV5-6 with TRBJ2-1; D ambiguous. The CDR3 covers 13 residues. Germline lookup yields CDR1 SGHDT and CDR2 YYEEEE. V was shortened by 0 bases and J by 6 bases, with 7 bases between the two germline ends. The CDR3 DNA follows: TGTGCCAGCAGCTTGGGTAGTGGCAATGAGCAGTTCTTC. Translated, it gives CASSLGSGNEQFF.

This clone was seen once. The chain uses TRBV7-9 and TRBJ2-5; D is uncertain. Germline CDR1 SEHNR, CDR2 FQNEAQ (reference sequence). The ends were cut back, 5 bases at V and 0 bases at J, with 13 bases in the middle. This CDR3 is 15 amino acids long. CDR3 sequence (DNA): TGTGCCAGCAGCGCACGTAGTTTCGACCAAGAGACCCAGTACTTC. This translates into CASSARSFDQETQYF.

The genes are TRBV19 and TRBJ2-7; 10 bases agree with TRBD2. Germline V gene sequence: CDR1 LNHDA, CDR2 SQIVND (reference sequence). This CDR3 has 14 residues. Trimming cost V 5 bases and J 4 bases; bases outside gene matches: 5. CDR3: CASSAASGRYEQYF. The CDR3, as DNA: TGTGCCAGTAGTGCGGCTAGCGGGAGATACGAGCAGTACTTC.

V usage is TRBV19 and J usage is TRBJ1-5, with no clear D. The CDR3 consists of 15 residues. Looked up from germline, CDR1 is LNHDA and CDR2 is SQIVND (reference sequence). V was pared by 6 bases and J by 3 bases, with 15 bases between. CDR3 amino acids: CASRATRSYNQPQHF. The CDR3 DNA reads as TGTGCCAGTAGGGCCACGAGGAGTTACAATCAGCCCCAGCATTTT.

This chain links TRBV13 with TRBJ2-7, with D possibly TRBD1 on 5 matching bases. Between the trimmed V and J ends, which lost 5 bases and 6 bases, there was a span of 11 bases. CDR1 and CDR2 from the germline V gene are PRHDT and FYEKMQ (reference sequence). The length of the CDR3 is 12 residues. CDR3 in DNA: TGTGCCAGCAGCAAGGGGCCGGGCGAGCAGTACTTC. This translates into CASSKGPGEQYF.

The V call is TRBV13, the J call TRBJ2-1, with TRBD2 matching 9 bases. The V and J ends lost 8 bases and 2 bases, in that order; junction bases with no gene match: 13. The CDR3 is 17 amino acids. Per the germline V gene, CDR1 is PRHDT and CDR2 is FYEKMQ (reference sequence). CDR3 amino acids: CASSLSSGRSTYNEQFF. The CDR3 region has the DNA TGTGCCAGCTCTTTGAGTAGCGGGAGATCGACCTACAATGAGCAGTTCTTC.

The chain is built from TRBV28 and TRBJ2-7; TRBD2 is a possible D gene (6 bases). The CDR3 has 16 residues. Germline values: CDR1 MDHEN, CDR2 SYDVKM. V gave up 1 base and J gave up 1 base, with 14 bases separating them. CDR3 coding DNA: TGTGCCAGCAGTTTATCGCCCGGGGCGGGATCCTACGAGCAGTACTTC. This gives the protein CASSLSPGAGSYEQYF.